The clone carrying this T cell receptor beta chain was detected a few times. The antigen is unknown. The record originates from a study of blood T cells in healthy people across ages. About the research overall: Per two T cells, template switching captured roughly one barcoded beta molecule.

Next came a second PCR, run for about 6 to 11 cycles, which used a sample-barcoded 5' primer along with a J-beta primer mix. TCRdb reanalysed the 5' RACE reads using MiXCR and keeps one entry per CDR3 protein. The data contain around 1,500,000 distinct CDR3 sequences, around 39% of them singletons. Trimming shortened V by 4 bases and J by 5 bases, and 12 bases separated the two germline ends. The CDR3 sequence is 12 residues long. Germline V gene lookup returns CDR1 SQVTM and CDR2 ANQGSEA. Findings of the study overall: The study lacked donor CMV status, which possibly confounded expanded clonotype changes. Diversity was higher, and naive CD4+ cells more numerous, in long-lived donors than in aged donors. Diversity was estimated from one million T cells, and these estimates were considered underestimates.

This receptor was identified in a woman under 30 in good health. The chain is built from TRBV29-1 and TRBJ2-7; D uncertain. Material: blood. The CDR3 loop reads CSVVGNANEQYF. The CDR3 DNA follows: TGCAGCGTTGTAGGGAACGCCAACGAGCAGTACTTC.